The 20 T cell receptor beta chains listed next were all sequenced from one sample in a study of post-analysis software for immune sequencing data. No antigen has been assigned to these receptors. Carried by the TCR beta cDNA libraries were unique molecular identifiers. MiXCR, applied by TCRdb to the PCR reads, yields one record per CDR3 protein. This table holds about 800,000 distinct CDR3 sequences, about 27% found once. General study findings and limits: Patients carried roughly 5 TRBV segments more frequently than controls did, and TRBV5-6, TRBV5-1 and TRBV20-1 were among them.

Material for sequencing was blood. The receptor set was obtained from a girl under 18 with multiple sclerosis.

The chain links TRBV20-1 to TRBJ2-5; 11 nucleotides match TRBD2. This CDR3 comprises 13 residues. From germline, CDR1 is DFQATT and CDR2 SNEGSKA (reference sequence). V was clipped by 5 bases and J by 3 bases; unmatched bases: 2. CDR3 sequence reads: CSAGSGGEETQYF. DNA for the CDR3: TGCAGTGCTGGTAGCGGGGGGGAAGAGACCCAGTACTTC.

This clonotype has only a few counts. An end of the junction does not agree with germline; a read error may underlie this. This chain connects TRBV3-1 to TRBJ2-1; D is possibly TRBD2 (5 bases). This CDR3 region has 13 residues. Germline V gives CDR1 LGHDT, CDR2 YNNKEL (reference sequence). CDR3: CASRQRVLDEQFF. The CDR3 nucleotides are TGTGCCAGCCGCCAGAGGGTTTTGGATGAGCAGTTCTTC.

This clonotype turned up a few times. The chain couples TRBV28 to TRBJ2-1; no clear D. This CDR3 contains 15 residues. Trimming pared 0 bases from V and 6 bases from J, leaving 12 bases between. From germline, CDR1 is MDHEN and CDR2 SYDVKM. CDR3 region: CASSLWTLVGNEQFF. The CDR3 DNA is TGTGCCAGCAGTTTATGGACCCTTGTGGGCAATGAGCAGTTCTTC.

The chain uses TRBV7-9 and TRBJ1-5, with a weak D call TRBD1 (6 bases). V gave up 5 bases and J gave up 9 bases, with 11 bases separating them. Germline V gene sequence: CDR1 SEHNR, CDR2 FQNEAQ (reference sequence). CDR3 length: 12 amino acids. The CDR3 DNA sequence: TGTGCCAGCAGCCGCGAGGGGGGGCCCCAGCATTTT. Protein sequence: CASSREGGPQHF.

V is TRBV5-1 and J is TRBJ2-7, with D possibly being TRBD1 (5 bases). V was trimmed by 0 bases and J by 4 bases, leaving 8 bases between them. Germline CDR1 is SGHRS and CDR2 is YFSETQ. The CDR3 covers 13 residues. In DNA, the CDR3 is TGCGCCAGCAGCTTGGAGCCAGGGTACGAGCAGTACTTC. This codes for CASSLEPGYEQYF.

The chain is built from TRBV5-1 and TRBJ1-2, with 9 bases that match TRBD1. J gave up 4 bases and V 4 bases, and 5 bases lay outside the gene matches. CDR3 size: 14 residues. Germline assignment: CDR1 SGHRS and CDR2 YFSETQ. The CDR3 DNA reads as TGCGCCAGCAGCACTATGGACAGGGGCTATGGCTACACCTTC. Its protein is CASSTMDRGYGYTF.

The chain is built from TRBV10-1 and TRBJ1-1; D unclear. Germline CDR1 and CDR2: WNHNN and SYGVQD (reference sequence). The CDR3 is made up of 14 amino acids. V was clipped by 0 bases and J by 8 bases, with 13 bases between them. CDR3 region: CASSESGGMEEAFF. For the CDR3, the DNA is TGCGCCAGCAGTGAGTCGGGTGGTATGGAAGAAGCTTTCTTT.

This clonotype has more than one count but fewer than ten. The chain joins TRBV4-3 to TRBJ2-7; D is possibly TRBD1 (5 bases). Looked up from germline, CDR1 is LGHNA and CDR2 is YSLEER. CDR3 length: 16 amino acids. Trimming took 0 bases from V and 4 from J, leaving 16 bases between them. CDR3 sequence (DNA): TGCGCCAGCAGCCAAGATGGCGTGACAGACCCATACGAGCAGTACTTC. As protein: CASSQDGVTDPYEQYF.

To note about this clonotype: One junction end disagrees with the germline gene, perhaps due to a read error. In DNA form, the CDR3 reads TGTACCAGCAGCCCCGGGACTAGCGGCACAGATACGCAGTATTTT. It encodes CTSSPGTSGTDTQYF. This chain connects TRBV5-5 to TRBJ2-3; 10 nucleotides align to TRBD2. Germline CDR1 and CDR2: SGHKS and YYEKEE (reference sequence). This CDR3 comprises 15 residues.

In this sample, this clonotype turned up a few times. The CDR3 loop reads CASSFGTVQETQYF. CDR3 coding DNA: TGCGCCAGCAGCTTCGGGACAGTACAAGAGACCCAGTACTTC. The rearrangement uses TRBV5-1 and TRBJ2-5; the match to TRBD1 covers 7 bases. Germline-derived CDR1 and CDR2 are SGHRS and YFSETQ. The CDR3 covers 14 residues. With V trimmed by 2 bases and J by 2 bases, 3 bases remained unmatched.

V usage is TRBV29-1 and J usage is TRBJ2-5; 9 bases align to TRBD2. The trim removed 4 bases at V and 6 bases at J, leaving 15 bases unmatched. Germline V lookup: CDR1 SQVTM, CDR2 ANQGSEA. This CDR3 region has 16 residues. CDR3 in amino acids: CSVAGLAGRTVKTQYF. In DNA, the CDR3 is TGCAGCGTTGCAGGTCTAGCGGGGCGCACCGTAAAGACCCAGTACTTC.

This clonotype has just a few counts. The chain couples TRBV6-5 to TRBJ1-2, with TRBD1 matching 7 bases. Germline assignment: CDR1 MNHEY and CDR2 SVGAGI. This CDR3 spans 16 amino acids. V trimming: 5 bases; J trimming: 8 bases; junction bases outside the gene matches: 17. The CDR3: CASSRQGKGLMRGYTF. In nucleotides, the CDR3 is TGTGCCAGCAGTCGACAGGGAAAGGGGCTAATGCGGGGCTACACCTTC.

V and J are TRBV29-1 and TRBJ2-3; possibly TRBD2 for D (7 bases). Trimming took off 8 bases at V and 3 bases at J, with 12 bases between the two ends. Germline V gives CDR1 SQVTM, CDR2 ANQGSEA. This CDR3 is 12 amino acids long. The CDR3 loop is CSLGGQTDTQYF. Written as DNA, the CDR3 is TGCAGCCTGGGGGGGCAAACAGATACGCAGTATTTT.

This clonotype showed up many times. V gene TRBV29-1 combines with J gene TRBJ2-3; a possible D gene is TRBD1 (6 bases). Trimming shortened V by 7 bases and J by 4 bases, and 12 bases separated the two germline ends. Germline V gene lookup returns CDR1 SQVTM and CDR2 ANQGSEA. This CDR3 is built from 12 residues. In DNA, the CDR3 is TGCAGCGCCGAACAGGGCCCAGATACGCAGTATTTT. Amino acids: CSAEQGPDTQYF.

The rearrangement links TRBV24-1 to TRBJ2-1; 16 nucleotides match TRBD2. Germline CDR1 is KGHDR and CDR2 is SFDVKD. Germline trimming cut 6 bases from V and 8 bases from J; bases unmatched to any gene: 3. The CDR3 loop spans 15 amino acids. The CDR3 DNA reads TGTGCCACCAGTCGGGGACTAGCGGGAGGGCATGAGCAGTTCTTC. This sequence encodes CATSRGLAGGHEQFF.

This clonotype was detected a few times. The chain links TRBV6-6 to TRBJ2-2; D unclear. Trimming shortened V by 2 bases and J by 6 bases, and 10 bases separated the two germline ends. The CDR3 has 14 residues. The V gene's germline CDR1 is MNHNY and CDR2 SVGAGI (reference sequence). CDR3 nucleotide sequence: TGTGCCAGCAGTTACCAAGGTTTGCCCGGGGAGCTGTTTTTT. It specifies CASSYQGLPGELFF.

The V call is TRBV6-2 or TRBV6-3, the J call TRBJ2-1; D gene ambiguous. This CDR3 comprises 18 residues. Germline CDR1 MNHEY, CDR2 SVGEGT. Trimming took 10 bases from V and 5 from J, leaving 30 bases between them. The CDR3 DNA sequence: TGTGCCACCAGGACCGCGACCTCGGGTTTCCCCGGGCACAATGAGCAGTTCTTC. It specifies CATRTATSGFPGHNEQFF.

This clonotype was counted at least ten times. The V gene is TRBV27, the J gene TRBJ2-7; 7 nucleotides align to TRBD2. Germline V gene sequence: CDR1 MNHEY, CDR2 SMNVEV (reference sequence). The CDR3 is made up of 14 amino acids. The trim removed 3 bases at V and 4 bases at J, leaving 6 bases unmatched. In DNA, the CDR3 is TGTGCCAGCAGTTTCGCGGGAGAAATTTACGAGCAGTACTTC. Protein product: CASSFAGEIYEQYF.

The CDR3 loop reads CASSKSPLLAGGPVDTQYF. The CDR3 region has the DNA TGTGCCAGCAGTAAAAGCCCACTTCTAGCGGGAGGGCCTGTAGATACGCAGTATTTT. The chain joins TRBV27 to TRBJ2-3; 12 bases agree with TRBD2. V was clipped by 5 bases and J by 5 bases; unmatched bases: 17. The germline gives CDR1 MNHEY, CDR2 SMNVEV (reference sequence). The CDR3 is 19 residues long.

This clonotype appeared many times. This chain's CDR3 is CASSRVSGYEQYF. CDR3 coding DNA: TGTGCCAGCAGCCGTGTAAGTGGCTACGAGCAGTACTTC. V usage is TRBV7-2 and J usage is TRBJ2-7, with D uncertain. The germline V gene encodes CDR1 SGHTA and CDR2 FQGNSA. The CDR3 is 13 amino acids. V lost 5 bases and J lost 3, with 11 bases in between.